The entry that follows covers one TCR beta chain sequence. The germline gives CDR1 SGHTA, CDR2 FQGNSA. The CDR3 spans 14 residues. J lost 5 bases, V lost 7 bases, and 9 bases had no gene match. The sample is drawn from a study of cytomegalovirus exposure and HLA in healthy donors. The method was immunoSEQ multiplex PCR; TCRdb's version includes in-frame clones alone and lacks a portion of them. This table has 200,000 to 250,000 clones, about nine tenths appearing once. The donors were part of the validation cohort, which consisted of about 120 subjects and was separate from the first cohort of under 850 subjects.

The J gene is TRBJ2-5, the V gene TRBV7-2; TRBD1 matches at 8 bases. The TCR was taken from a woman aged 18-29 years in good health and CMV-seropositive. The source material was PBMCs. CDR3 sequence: CASNTGGRWETQYF. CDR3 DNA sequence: TGTGCCAGCAACACAGGGGGTCGGTGGGAGACCCAGTACTTC. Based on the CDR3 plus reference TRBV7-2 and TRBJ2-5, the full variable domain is GAGVSQSPSNKVTEKGKDVELRCDPISGHTALYWYRQSLGQGLEFLIYFQGNSAPDKSGLPSDRFSAERTGGSVSTLTIQRTQQEDSAVYLCASNTGGRWETQYFGPGTRLLVL.